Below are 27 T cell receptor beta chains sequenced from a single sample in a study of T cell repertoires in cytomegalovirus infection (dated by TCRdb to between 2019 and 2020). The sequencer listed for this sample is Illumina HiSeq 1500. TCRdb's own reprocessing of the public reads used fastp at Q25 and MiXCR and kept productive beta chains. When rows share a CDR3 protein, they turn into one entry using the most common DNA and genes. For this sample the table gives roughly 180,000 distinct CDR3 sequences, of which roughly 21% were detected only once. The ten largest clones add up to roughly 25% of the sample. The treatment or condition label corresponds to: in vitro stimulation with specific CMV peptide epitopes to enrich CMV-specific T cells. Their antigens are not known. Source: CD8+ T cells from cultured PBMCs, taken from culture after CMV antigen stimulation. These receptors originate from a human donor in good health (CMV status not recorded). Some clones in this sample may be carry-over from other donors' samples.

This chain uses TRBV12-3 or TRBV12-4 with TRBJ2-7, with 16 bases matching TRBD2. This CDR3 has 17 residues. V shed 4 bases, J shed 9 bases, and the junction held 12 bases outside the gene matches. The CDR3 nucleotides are TGTGCCAGCAGTTCCGTCCCGGGACTAGCGGGGGGGAGTCGGCAGTACTTC. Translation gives CASSSVPGLAGGSRQYF.

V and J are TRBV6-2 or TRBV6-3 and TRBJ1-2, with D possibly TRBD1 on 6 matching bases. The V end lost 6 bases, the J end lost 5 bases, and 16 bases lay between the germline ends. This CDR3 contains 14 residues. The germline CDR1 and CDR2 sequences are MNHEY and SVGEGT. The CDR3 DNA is TGTGCCAGCAGAAGACAGGATGGCCCGTATGGCTACACCTTC. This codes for CASRRQDGPYGYTF.

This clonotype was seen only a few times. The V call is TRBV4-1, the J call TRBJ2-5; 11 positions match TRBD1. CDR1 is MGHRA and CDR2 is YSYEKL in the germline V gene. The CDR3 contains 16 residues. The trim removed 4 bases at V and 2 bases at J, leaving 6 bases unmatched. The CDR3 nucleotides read TGCGCCAGCAGCCGTCCGGGACAGGGGGTACAAGAGACCCAGTACTTC. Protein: CASSRPGQGVQETQYF.

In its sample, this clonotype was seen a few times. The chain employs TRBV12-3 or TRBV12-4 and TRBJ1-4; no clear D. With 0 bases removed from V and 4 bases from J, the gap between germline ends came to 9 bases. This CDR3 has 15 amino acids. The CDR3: CASSLALEYNEKLFF. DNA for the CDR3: TGTGCCAGCAGTTTAGCGCTGGAGTATAATGAAAAACTGTTTTTT.

CDR3 loop: CASSYEWDRGTEAFF. CDR3 coding DNA: TGTGCCAGCAGTTATGAATGGGACAGGGGGACTGAAGCTTTCTTT. V and J are TRBV6-2 or TRBV6-3 and TRBJ1-1, with 11 bases lining up with TRBD1. This CDR3 spans 15 amino acids. The junction had 5 bases not matched to a gene; V was cut back by 3 bases and J by 5 bases. Germline V gene lookup returns CDR1 MNHEY and CDR2 SVGEGT.

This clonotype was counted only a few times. The CDR3 reads CASSLARRGRSTDTQYF. The CDR3 region has the DNA TGTGCCAGCAGCTTAGCGCGAAGGGGAAGGTCAACAGATACGCAGTATTTT. This chain joins TRBV7-8 and TRBJ2-3; weak D call: TRBD1 (5 bases). V lost 0 bases and J 3 bases, leaving 16 bases between the germline ends. This CDR3 is 17 amino acids long. CDR1 and CDR2 from the germline V gene are SGHVS and FQNEAQ.

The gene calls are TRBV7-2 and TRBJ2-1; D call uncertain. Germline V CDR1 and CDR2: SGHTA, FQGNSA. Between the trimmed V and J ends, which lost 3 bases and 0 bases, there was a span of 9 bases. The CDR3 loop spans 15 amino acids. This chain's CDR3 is CASSFTESSYNEQFF. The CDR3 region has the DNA TGTGCCAGCAGCTTTACAGAGAGCTCCTACAATGAGCAGTTCTTC.

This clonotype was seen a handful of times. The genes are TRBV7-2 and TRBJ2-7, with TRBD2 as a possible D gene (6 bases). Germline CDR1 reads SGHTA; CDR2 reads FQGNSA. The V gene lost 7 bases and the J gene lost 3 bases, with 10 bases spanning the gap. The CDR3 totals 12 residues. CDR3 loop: CASTDGGYEQYF. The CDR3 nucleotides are TGTGCCAGCACTGACGGGGGCTACGAGCAGTACTTC.

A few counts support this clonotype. The CDR3 region has the DNA TGCGCCAGCAGCCCGCCCGACAGTCCCACTATAAACACCGGGGAGCTGTTTTTT. Residues: CASSPPDSPTINTGELFF. The gene calls are TRBV4-1 and TRBJ2-2; D possibly corresponds to TRBD1 (5 bases). Germline lookup yields CDR1 MGHRA and CDR2 YSYEKL. The CDR3 sequence is 18 residues long. V was cut by 4 bases and J by 2 bases, with 20 bases left in between.

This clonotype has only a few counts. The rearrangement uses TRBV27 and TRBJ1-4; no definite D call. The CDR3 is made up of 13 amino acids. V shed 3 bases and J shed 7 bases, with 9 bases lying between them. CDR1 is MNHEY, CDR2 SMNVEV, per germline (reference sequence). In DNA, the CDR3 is TGTGCCAGCAGTTTGACTCGGGTTGAAAAACTGTTTTTT. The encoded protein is CASSLTRVEKLFF. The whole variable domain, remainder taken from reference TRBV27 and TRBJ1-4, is EAQVTQNPRYLITVTGKKLTVTCSQNMNHEYMSWYRQDPGLGLRQIYYSMNVEVTDKGDVPEGYKVSRKEKRNFPLILESPSPNQTSLYFCASSLTRVEKLFFGSGTQLSVL.

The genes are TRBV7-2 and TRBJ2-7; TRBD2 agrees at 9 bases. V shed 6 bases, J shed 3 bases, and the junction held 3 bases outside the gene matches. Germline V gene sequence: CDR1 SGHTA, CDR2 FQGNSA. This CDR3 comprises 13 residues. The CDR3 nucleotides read TGTGCCAGCAGGCAGCGGGGGGACTACGAGCAGTACTTC. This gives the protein CASRQRGDYEQYF.

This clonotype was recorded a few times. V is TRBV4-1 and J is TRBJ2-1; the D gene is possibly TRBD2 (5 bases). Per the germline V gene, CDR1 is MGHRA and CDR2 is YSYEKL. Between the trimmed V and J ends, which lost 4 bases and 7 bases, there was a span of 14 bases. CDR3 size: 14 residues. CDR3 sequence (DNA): TGCGCCAGCAGCCTATCCCCCGGGGAAAATGAGCAGTTCTTC. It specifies CASSLSPGENEQFF.

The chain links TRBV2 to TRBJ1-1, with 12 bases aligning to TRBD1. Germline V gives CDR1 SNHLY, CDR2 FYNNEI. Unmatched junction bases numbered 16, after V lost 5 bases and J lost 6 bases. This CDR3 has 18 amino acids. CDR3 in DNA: TGTGCCAGCAGTACTCCCGGGACAGGGGGCGCGGGGTCAGCTGAAGCTTTCTTT. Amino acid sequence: CASSTPGTGGAGSAEAFF.

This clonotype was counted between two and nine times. The CDR3 loop reads CATSTGGSSSYEQYF. The CDR3 DNA reads TGTGCCACCAGTACAGGGGGCTCGAGCTCCTACGAGCAGTACTTC. The chain links TRBV24-1 to TRBJ2-7; 9 bases are a match to TRBD1. This CDR3 is built from 15 residues. Unmatched junction bases numbered 5, after V lost 6 bases and J lost 0 bases. Germline CDR1 KGHDR, CDR2 SFDVKD.

CDR3 in DNA: TGTGCCAGCAGGGCAGGGCATTCTGGAAACACCATATATTTT. Protein product: CASRAGHSGNTIYF. The chain has TRBV28 and TRBJ1-3; TRBD1 might be the D (5 bases). V was shortened by 6 bases and J by 1 base, with 10 bases between the two germline ends. This CDR3 comprises 14 residues. Germline loops: CDR1 MDHEN, CDR2 SYDVKM.

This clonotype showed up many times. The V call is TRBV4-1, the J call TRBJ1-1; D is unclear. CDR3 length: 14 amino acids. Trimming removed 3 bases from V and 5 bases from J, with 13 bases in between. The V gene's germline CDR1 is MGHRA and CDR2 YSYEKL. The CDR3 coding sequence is TGCGCCAGCAGCCAGCAAGCGGGTTATACTGAAGCTTTCTTT. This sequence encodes CASSQQAGYTEAFF.

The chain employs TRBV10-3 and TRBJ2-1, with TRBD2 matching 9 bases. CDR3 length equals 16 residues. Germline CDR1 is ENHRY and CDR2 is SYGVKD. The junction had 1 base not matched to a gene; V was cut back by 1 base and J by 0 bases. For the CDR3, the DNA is TGTGCCATCAGTGAGTTTAGCGGGAGCTCCTACAATGAGCAGTTCTTC. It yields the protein CAISEFSGSSYNEQFF.

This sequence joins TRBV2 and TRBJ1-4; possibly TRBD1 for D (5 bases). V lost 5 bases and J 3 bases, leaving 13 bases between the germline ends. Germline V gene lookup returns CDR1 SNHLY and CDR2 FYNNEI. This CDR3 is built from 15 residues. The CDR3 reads CASSPDWGPNEKLFF. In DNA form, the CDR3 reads TGTGCCAGCAGTCCCGATTGGGGCCCTAATGAAAAACTGTTTTTT.

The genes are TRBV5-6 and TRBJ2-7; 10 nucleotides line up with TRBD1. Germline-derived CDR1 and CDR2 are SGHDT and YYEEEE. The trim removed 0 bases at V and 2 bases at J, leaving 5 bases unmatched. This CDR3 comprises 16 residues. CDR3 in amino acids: CASSLAGQGTTYEQYF. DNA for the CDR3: TGTGCCAGCAGCTTGGCGGGACAGGGGACTACCTACGAGCAGTACTTC.

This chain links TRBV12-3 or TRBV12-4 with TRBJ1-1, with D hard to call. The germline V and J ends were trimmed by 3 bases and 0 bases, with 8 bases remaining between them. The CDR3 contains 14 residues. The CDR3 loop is CASSFMGMNTEAFF. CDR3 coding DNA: TGTGCCAGCAGTTTTATGGGGATGAACACTGAAGCTTTCTTT.

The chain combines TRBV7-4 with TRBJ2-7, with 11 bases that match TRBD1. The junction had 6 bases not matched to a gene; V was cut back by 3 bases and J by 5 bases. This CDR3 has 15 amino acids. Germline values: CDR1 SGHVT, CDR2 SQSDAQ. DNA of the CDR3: TGTGCCAGCAGCTTCGGACAGGGGGCGGACCACGAGCAGTACTTC. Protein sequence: CASSFGQGADHEQYF. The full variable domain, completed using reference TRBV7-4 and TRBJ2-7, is GAGVSQSPRYKVAKRGRDVALRCDSISGHVTLYWYRQTLGQGSEVLTYSQSDAQRDKSGRPSGRFSAERPERSVSTLKIQRTEQGDSAVYLCASSFGQGADHEQYFGPGTRLTVT.

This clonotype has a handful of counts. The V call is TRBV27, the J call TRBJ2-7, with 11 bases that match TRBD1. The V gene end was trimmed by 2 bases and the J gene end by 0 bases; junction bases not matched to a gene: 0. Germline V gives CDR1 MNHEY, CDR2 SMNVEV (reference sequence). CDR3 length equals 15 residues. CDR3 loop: CASSLGTGGSYEQYF. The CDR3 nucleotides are TGTGCCAGCAGTTTAGGGACAGGGGGCTCCTACGAGCAGTACTTC.

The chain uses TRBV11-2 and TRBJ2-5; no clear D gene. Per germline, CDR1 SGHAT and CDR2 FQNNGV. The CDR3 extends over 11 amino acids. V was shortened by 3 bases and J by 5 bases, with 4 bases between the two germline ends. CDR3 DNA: TGTGCCAGCAGCTTCACGGAGACCCAGTACTTC. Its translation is CASSFTETQYF.

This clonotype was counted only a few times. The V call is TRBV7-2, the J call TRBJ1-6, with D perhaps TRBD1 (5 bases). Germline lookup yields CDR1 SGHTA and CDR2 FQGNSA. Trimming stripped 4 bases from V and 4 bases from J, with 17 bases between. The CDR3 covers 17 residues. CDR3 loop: CASSSPGDTGYNSPLHF. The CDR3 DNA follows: TGTGCCAGCAGCTCCCCGGGAGATACAGGATATAATTCACCCCTCCACTTT.

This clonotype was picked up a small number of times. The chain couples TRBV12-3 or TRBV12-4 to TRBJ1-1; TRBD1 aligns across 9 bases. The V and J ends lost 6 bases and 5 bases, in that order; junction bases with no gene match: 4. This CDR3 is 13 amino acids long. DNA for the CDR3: TGTGCCAGCAGCCGACAGGGGGTGACTGAAGCTTTCTTT. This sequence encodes CASSRQGVTEAFF.

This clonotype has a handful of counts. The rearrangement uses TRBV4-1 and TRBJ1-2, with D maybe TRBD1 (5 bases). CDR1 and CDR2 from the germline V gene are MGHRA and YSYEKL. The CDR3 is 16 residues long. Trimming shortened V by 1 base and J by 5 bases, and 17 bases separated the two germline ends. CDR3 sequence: CASSQVYGGGRYGYTF. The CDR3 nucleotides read TGCGCCAGCAGCCAAGTTTACGGGGGAGGGAGATATGGCTACACCTTC.

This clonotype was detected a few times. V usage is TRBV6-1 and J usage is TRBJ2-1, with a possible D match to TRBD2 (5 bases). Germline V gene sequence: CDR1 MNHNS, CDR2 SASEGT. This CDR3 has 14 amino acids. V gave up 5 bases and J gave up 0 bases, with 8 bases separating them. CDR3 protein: CASSYGSSYNEQFF. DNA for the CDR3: TGTGCCAGCAGTTATGGGAGCTCCTACAATGAGCAGTTCTTC.